Below, one TCR beta chain is given with its context. Trimming took off 5 bases at V and 2 bases at J, with 19 bases between the two ends. The CDR3 totals 18 residues. Germline values: CDR1 SGHVS, CDR2 FQNEAQ. The record originates from a study of technical replicates of blood from a few donors. Using immunoSEQ multiplex PCR, the repertoire was profiled, and TCRdb retains in-frame clones only, with some absent. The sample records tens of thousands of clones, 94% being singletons. This TCR derives from a human donor in good health. Sequences were obtained from T cells isolated from PBMCs. This chain joins TRBV7-8 and TRBJ2-6; unclear D gene. The CDR3 region has the DNA TGTGCCAGCAGCCAAGTAGACGGGTATATTACTGGGGCCAACGTCCTGACTTTC. It codes for CASSQVDGYITGANVLTF.